A selection of T cell receptor beta chains follows, all from one sample in a study of T-cell reconstitution after alpha-beta-depleted transplantation in children. TCRdb fed the PCR reads into MiXCR, producing one record per CDR3 protein. The sample shows about 350,000 distinct CDR3 sequences, about a sixth of them seen only once. The sequences come from PBMCs, mostly from graft donor cells, collected 360 days after TCRalphabeta/CD19-depleted stem cell transplant. The receptors were gathered from a male patient aged 2 to 9 who had a stem cell transplant for acute lymphoblastic leukemia, so the T cells may come from the graft donor. CDR3s include the opening cysteine and the closing phenylalanine or tryptophan. The D gene is left open where the match is weak. Size tells how often a clone was seen (once, few, many) or the class of an expanded clone, and some rows leave it out.

V gene,J gene,clone size,D gene,CDR3 DNA,CDR3 protein
TRBV7-6,TRBJ2-1,few,-,TGTGCCAGCAGCTCGAACAGCAACTCCTGGAATGAGCAGTTCTTC,CASSSNSNSWNEQFF
TRBV20-1,TRBJ1-1,many,-,TGCAGTGCTAGAGGCCCCAGCACTGAAGCTTTCTTT,CSARGPSTEAFF
TRBV6-6,TRBJ1-4,-,-,TGTGCCAGCAGGAGGGTGGAGAATGAAAAACTGTTTTTT,CASRRVENEKLFF
TRBV10-3,TRBJ2-5,many,TRBD1,TGTGCCATCAGTGACGGGACAGATGGGGGTTTGGGAGAGACCCAGTACTTC,CAISDGTDGGLGETQYF
TRBV11-2,TRBJ2-1,-,-,TGTGCCAGCAGCTTAGGCGTCCAGGGTTTAAGATACAATGAGCAGTTCTTC,CASSLGVQGLRYNEQFF
TRBV12-3/TRBV12-4,TRBJ2-1,many,-,TGTGCCAGCAGTTTTGGCCGCCGCTCCTACAATGAGCAGTTCTTC,CASSFGRRSYNEQFF
TRBV5-1,TRBJ2-2,many,TRBD1,TGCGCCAGCAGGCAGGGGGCGAGAACCGGGGAGCTGTTTTTT,CASRQGARTGELFF
TRBV20-1,TRBJ2-3,-,TRBD2,TGCAGTGCTAGAAGGCCCGGACTAGCGACCCACACAGATACGCAGTATTTT,CSARRPGLATHTDTQYF
TRBV11-2,TRBJ2-7,many,-,TGTGCCAGCAGCTTAGGGTTCGGGGAAGAGTACTTC,CASSLGFGEEYF
TRBV28,TRBJ2-3,few,TRBD2,TGTGCCAGCACCATGTTCGGACTAGCGCCATTCTTCACTAGCACAGATACGCAGTATTTT,CASTMFGLAPFFTSTDTQYF
TRBV20-1,TRBJ2-7,many,TRBD2,TGCAGTGCTAGGCGGCTAGCGGGTGCCTACGAGCAGTACTTC,CSARRLAGAYEQYF
TRBV19,TRBJ2-2,few,TRBD2,TGTGCCAGTAGTATAGTCTGGACTAGCGATTCGACCGGGGAGCTGTTTTTT,CASSIVWTSDSTGELFF
TRBV11-3,TRBJ2-1,-,TRBD2,TGTGCCAGCAGCTTAGGAAGGTGGGGACTAGCGGGAGGTTCACGCTCCTACAATGAGCAGTTCTTC,CASSLGRWGLAGGSRSYNEQFF
TRBV21-1,TRBJ1-6,many,-,TGTGCCAGCAGCAAAGTTAAGGGAGCGAGCTCCTATAATTCACCCCTCCACTTT,CASSKVKGASSYNSPLHF
TRBV20-1,TRBJ2-5,few,TRBD2,TGCAGTGCCGGAGGGTTAGCGGGAGGGCACAGGGGGGAGACCCAGTACTTC,CSAGGLAGGHRGETQYF
TRBV2,TRBJ2-5,few,-,TGTGCCAGCAGTGACCTCTATGACAGGCAAGAGACCCAGTACTTC,CASSDLYDRQETQYF
TRBV28,TRBJ2-5,few,TRBD2,TGTGCCAGCAGTCCCTTGTCCTCTAGCGGCCAAGAGACCCAGTACTTC,CASSPLSSSGQETQYF
TRBV4-3,TRBJ2-7,-,-,TGCGCCAGCAGCCAGGTACTAGCTTTTTCTTACGAGCAGTACTTC,CASSQVLAFSYEQYF